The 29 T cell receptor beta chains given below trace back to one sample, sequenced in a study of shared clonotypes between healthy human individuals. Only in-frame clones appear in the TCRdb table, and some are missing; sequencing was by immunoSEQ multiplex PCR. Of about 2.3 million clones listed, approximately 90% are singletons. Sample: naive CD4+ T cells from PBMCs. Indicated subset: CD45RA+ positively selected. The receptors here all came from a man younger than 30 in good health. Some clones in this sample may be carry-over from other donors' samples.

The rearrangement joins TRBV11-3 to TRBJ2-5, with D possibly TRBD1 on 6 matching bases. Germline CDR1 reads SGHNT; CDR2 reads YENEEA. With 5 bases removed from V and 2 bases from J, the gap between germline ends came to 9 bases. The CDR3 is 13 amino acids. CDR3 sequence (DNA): TGTGCCAGCAGCCGGACAGTTCAAGAGACCCAGTACTTC. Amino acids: CASSRTVQETQYF.

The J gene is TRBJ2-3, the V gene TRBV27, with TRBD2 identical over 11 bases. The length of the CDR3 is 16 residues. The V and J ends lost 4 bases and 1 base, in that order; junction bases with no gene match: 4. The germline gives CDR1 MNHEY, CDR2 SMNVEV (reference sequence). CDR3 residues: CASSSWTSGRTDTQYF. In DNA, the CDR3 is TGTGCCAGCAGTTCGTGGACTAGCGGGCGCACAGATACGCAGTATTTT.

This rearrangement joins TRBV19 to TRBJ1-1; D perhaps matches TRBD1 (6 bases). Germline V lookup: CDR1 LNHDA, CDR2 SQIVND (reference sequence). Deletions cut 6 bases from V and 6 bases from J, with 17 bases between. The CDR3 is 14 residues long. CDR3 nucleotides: TGTGCCAGTAGCCCCAGACAGGTTCGGTCTGAAGCTTTCTTT. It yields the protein CASSPRQVRSEAFF.

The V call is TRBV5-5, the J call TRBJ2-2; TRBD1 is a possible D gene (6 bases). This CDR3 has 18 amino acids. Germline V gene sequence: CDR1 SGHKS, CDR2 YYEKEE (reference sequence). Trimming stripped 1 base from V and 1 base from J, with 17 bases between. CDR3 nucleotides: TGTGCCAGCAGCTTGCTTCTTGGACAGACAAAGAACACCGGGGAGCTGTTTTTT. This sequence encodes CASSLLLGQTKNTGELFF.

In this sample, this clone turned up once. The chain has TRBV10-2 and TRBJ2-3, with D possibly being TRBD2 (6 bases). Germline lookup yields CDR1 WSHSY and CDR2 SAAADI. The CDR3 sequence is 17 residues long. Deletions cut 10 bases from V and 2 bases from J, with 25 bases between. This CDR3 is CATTGVAGSLYTDTQYF. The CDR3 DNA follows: TGCGCCACCACAGGCGTCGCGGGATCCCTCTACACAGATACGCAGTATTTT.

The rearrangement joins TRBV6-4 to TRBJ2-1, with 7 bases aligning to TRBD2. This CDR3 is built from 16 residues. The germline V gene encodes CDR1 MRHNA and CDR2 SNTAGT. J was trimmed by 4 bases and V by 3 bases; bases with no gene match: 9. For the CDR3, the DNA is TGTGCCAGCAGTGAAAGACTAGCCCCCCAGTACAATGAGCAGTTCTTC. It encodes CASSERLAPQYNEQFF.

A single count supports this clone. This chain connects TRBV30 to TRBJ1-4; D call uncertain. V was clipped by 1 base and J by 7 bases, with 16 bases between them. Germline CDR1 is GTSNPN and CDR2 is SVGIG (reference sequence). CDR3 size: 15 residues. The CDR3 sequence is CAWSGAPEGSEKLFF. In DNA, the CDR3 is TGTGCCTGGAGTGGCGCACCGGAAGGGAGTGAAAAACTGTTTTTT.

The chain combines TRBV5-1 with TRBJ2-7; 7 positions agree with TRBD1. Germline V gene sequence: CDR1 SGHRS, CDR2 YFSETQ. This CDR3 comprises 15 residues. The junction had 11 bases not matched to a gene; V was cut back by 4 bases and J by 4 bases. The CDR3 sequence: CASSERGGAVYEQYF. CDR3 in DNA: TGCGCCAGCAGCGAGAGAGGGGGCGCGGTATACGAGCAGTACTTC.

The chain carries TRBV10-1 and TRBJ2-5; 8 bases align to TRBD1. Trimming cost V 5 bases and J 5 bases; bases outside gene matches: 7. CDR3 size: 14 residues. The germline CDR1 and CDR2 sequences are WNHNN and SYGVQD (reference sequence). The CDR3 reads CASSPDRVRETQYF. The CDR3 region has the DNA TGCGCCAGCAGTCCGGACAGGGTGAGGGAGACCCAGTACTTC.

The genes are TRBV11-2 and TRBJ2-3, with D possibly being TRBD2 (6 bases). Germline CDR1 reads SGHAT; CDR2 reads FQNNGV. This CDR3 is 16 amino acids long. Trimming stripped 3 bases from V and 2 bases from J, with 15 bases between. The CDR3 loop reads CASSFTTGAHTDTQYF. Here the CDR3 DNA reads TGTGCCAGCAGCTTCACAACGGGAGCCCACACAGATACGCAGTATTTT.

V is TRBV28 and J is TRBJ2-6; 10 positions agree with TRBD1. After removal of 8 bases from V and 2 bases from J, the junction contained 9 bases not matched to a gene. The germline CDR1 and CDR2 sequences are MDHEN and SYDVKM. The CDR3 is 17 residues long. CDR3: CASSDRQGAAGANVLTF. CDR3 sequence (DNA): TGTGCCAGCTCGGATAGACAGGGGGCGGCTGGGGCCAACGTCCTGACTTTC.

Here the CDR3 reads CASSADRVYGYTF. CDR3 sequence (DNA): TGCGCCAGCAGTGCAGACAGGGTTTACGGCTACACCTTC. The gene calls are TRBV10-2 and TRBJ1-2; 7 bases are shared with TRBD1. CDR1 and CDR2 (germline): WSHSY, SAAADI. J lost 8 bases, V lost 4 bases, and 7 bases had no gene match. This CDR3 has 13 residues.

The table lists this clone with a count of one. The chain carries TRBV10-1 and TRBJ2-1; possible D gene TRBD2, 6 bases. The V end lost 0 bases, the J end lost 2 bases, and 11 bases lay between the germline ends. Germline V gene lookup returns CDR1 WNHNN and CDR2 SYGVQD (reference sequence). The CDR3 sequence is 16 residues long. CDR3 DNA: TGCGCCAGCAGTGAGTCGCGGGGCACGACCTACAATGAGCAGTTCTTC. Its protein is CASSESRGTTYNEQFF.

The CDR3 here is CASSFQGADNSPLHF. CDR3 nucleotides: TGTGCCAGCAGCTTCCAGGGGGCAGATAATTCACCCCTCCACTTT. The chain employs TRBV7-9 and TRBJ1-6, with 8 bases identical to TRBD1. Germline CDR1 and CDR2: SEHNR and FQNEAQ (reference sequence). This CDR3 has 15 amino acids. The J segment lost 5 bases and the V segment lost 3 bases, leaving 3 bases of the junction unmatched.

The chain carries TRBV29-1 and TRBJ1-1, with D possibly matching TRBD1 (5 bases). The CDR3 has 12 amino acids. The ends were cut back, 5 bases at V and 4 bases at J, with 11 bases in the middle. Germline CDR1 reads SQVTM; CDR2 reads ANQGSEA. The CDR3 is CSVRVGTTEAFF. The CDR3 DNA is TGCAGCGTTCGGGTCGGGACCACTGAAGCTTTCTTT. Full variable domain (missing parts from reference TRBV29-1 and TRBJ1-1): SAVISQKPSRDICQRGTSLTIQCQVDSQVTMMFWYRQQPGQSLTLIATANQGSEATYESGFVIDKFPISRPNLTFSTLTVSNMSPEDSSIYLCSVRVGTTEAFFGQGTRLTVV.

The CDR3 loop is CASSPSGTLINEQFF. The CDR3 nucleotides are TGTGCCAGCAGCCCATCCGGGACACTCATAAATGAGCAGTTCTTC. The chain joins TRBV5-5 to TRBJ2-1, with D maybe TRBD1 (6 bases). Trimming left V 4 bases short and J 7 bases short, with 18 bases between. This CDR3 spans 15 amino acids. In germline, CDR1 is SGHKS, CDR2 YYEKEE (reference sequence).

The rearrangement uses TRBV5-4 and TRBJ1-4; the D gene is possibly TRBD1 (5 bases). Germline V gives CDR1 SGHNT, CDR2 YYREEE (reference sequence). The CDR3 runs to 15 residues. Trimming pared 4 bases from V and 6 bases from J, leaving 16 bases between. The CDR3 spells CASSGTHLGDEKLFF. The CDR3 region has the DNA TGTGCCAGCAGCGGTACTCACCTGGGGGATGAAAAACTGTTTTTT. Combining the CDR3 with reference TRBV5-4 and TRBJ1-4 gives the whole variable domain ETGVTQSPTHLIKTRGQQVTLRCSSQSGHNTVSWYQQALGQGPQFIFQYYREEENGRGNFPPRFSGLQFPNYSSELNVNALELDDSALYLCASSGTHLGDEKLFFGSGTQLSVL.

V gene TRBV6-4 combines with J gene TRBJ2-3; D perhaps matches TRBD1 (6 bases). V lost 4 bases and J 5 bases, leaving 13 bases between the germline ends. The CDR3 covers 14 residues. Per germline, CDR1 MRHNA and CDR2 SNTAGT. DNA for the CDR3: TGTGCCAGCAGTGGGCGAGGGGGTAGAGATACGCAGTATTTT. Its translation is CASSGRGGRDTQYF.

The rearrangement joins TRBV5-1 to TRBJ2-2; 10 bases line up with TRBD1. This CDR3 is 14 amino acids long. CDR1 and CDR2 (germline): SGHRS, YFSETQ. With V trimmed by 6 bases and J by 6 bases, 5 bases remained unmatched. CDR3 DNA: TGCGCCAGCATGGGACAGGGGTTTCCCGGGGAGCTGTTTTTT. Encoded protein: CASMGQGFPGELFF. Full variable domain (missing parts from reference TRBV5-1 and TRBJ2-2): KAGVTQTPRYLIKTRGQQVTLSCSPISGHRSVSWYQQTPGQGLQFLFEYFSETQRNKGNFPGRFSGRQFSNSRSEMNVSTLELGDSALYLCASMGQGFPGELFFGEGSRLTVL.

In DNA, the CDR3 is TGTGCCAGCAGTAACCGACTAGCGGGAGGGTACAATGAGCAGTTCTTC. This codes for CASSNRLAGGYNEQFF. The V call is TRBV28, the J call TRBJ2-1; TRBD2 agrees at 14 bases. Germline CDR1 and CDR2: MDHEN and SYDVKM. CDR3 size: 16 residues. J lost 4 bases, V lost 5 bases, and 4 bases had no gene match. Using reference TRBV28 and TRBJ2-1 for the parts outside the CDR3, the full variable domain is DVKVTQSSRYLVKRTGEKVFLECVQDMDHENMFWYRQDPGLGLRLIYFSYDVKMKEKGDIPEGYSVSREKKERFSLILESASTNQTSMYLCASSNRLAGGYNEQFFGPGTRLTVL.

The CDR3 sequence: CATSRVYPAVSYTF. Here the CDR3 DNA reads TGTGCCACCAGCAGAGTATATCCCGCGGTTAGCTACACCTTC. The chain recombines TRBV15 with TRBJ1-2; no clear D. V was clipped by 1 base and J by 9 bases, with 15 bases between them. The CDR3 runs to 14 residues. Germline CDR1 LNHNV, CDR2 YYDKDF (reference sequence). The full variable domain, completed using reference TRBV15 and TRBJ1-2, is DAMVIQNPRYQVTQFGKPVTLSCSQTLNHNVMYWYQQKSSQAPKLLFHYYDKDFNNEADTPDNFQSRRPNTSFCFLDIRSPGLGDTAMYLCATSRVYPAVSYTFGSGTRLTVV.

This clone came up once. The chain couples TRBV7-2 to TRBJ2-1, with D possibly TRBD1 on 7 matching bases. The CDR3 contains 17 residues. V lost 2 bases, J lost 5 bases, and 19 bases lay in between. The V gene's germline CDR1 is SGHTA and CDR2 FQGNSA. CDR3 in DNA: TGTGCCAGCAGCTTAAGACAGGGACTGGCCCTAAACAATGAGCAGTTCTTC. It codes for CASSLRQGLALNNEQFF.

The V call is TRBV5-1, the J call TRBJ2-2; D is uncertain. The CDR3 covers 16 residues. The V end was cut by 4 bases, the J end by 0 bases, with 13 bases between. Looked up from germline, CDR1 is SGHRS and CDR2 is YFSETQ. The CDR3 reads CASSRIRSANTGELFF. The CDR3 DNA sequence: TGCGCCAGCAGCCGCATAAGGTCTGCGAACACCGGGGAGCTGTTTTTT.

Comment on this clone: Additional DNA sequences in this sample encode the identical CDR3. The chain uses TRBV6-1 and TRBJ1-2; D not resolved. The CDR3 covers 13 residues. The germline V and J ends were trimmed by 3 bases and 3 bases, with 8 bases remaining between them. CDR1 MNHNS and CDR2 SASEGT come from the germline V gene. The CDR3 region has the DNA TGTGCCAGCAGTGAGAGTCTAGACTATGGCTACACCTTC. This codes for CASSESLDYGYTF.

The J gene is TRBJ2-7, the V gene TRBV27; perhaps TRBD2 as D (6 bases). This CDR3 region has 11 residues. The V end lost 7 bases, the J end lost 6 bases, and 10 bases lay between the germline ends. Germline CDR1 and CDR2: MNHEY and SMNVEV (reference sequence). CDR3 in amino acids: CASTAGGEQYF. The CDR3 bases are TGTGCCAGCACAGCGGGTGGCGAGCAGTACTTC.

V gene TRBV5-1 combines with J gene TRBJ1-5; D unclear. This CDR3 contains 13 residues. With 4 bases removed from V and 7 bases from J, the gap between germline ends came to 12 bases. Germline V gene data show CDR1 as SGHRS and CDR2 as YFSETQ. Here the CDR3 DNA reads TGCGCCAGCAGCCTGATAGGCGGGCAGCCCCAGCATTTT. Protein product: CASSLIGGQPQHF.

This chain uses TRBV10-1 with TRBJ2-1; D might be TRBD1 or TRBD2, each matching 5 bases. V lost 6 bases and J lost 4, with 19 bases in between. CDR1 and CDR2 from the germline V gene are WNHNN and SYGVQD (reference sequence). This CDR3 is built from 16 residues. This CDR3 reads CASSVRDRTAYNEQFF. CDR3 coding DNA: TGCGCCAGCAGCGTTCGGGACCGCACAGCGTACAATGAGCAGTTCTTC.

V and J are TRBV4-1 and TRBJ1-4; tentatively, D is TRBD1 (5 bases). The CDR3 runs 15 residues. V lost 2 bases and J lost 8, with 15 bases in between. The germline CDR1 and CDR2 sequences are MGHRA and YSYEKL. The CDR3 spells CASSQFAGIGEKLFF. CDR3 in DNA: TGCGCCAGCAGCCAATTTGCAGGGATAGGAGAAAAACTGTTTTTT.

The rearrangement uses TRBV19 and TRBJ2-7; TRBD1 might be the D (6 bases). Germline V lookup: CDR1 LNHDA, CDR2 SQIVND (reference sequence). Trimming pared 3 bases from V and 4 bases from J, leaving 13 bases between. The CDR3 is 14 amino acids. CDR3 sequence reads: CASSIRYRDYEQYF. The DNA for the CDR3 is TGTGCCAGTAGTATTCGCTACAGGGATTACGAGCAGTACTTC.